This entry lists 19 T cell receptor beta chains sequenced from one sample in a study of cytomegalovirus exposure and HLA in healthy donors listed by TCRdb under 2017. The method was the immunoSEQ multiplex PCR assay. A mixture of 60 forward primers for TCR Vbeta segments and 13 reverse primers for TCR Jbeta segments was used in the multiplex PCR. Here the immuneACCESS table is served through TCRdb, limited to in-frame sequences with V and J called. Missing clones are a known gap in these copies; in checked studies unresolved V genes cover under half, and the rest lacks a known reason. The sample includes around 140,000 clones, with approximately 80% observed a single time. The ten biggest clones cover roughly 10% of the sample. The specimen sequenced was PBMCs. Every receptor here comes from a woman aged 60 to 75 in good health and CMV-seropositive.

This sequence joins TRBV11-1 and TRBJ2-7; the match to TRBD2 covers 7 bases. The CDR3 totals 14 residues. Germline V lookup: CDR1 SGHAT, CDR2 FQDESV (reference sequence). Trimming at V came to 5 bases and at J to 3 bases, leaving 7 bases not matched to a gene. The CDR3 nucleotides read TGTGCCAGCAGCCCGGGACTAAGGAGCTACGAGCAGTACTTC. This codes for CASSPGLRSYEQYF. The full variable domain, its missing parts supplied by reference TRBV11-1 and TRBJ2-7, is EAEVAQSPRYKITEKSQAVAFWCDPISGHATLYWYRQILGQGPELLVQFQDESVVDDSQLPKDRFSAERLKGVDSTLKIQPAELGDSAMYLCASSPGLRSYEQYFGPGTRLTVT.

The chain joins TRBV5-4 to TRBJ1-5; tentative D call: TRBD1 (5 bases). Trimming removed 4 bases from V and 0 bases from J, with 11 bases in between. The CDR3 loop spans 15 amino acids. The germline gives CDR1 SGHNT, CDR2 YYREEE (reference sequence). CDR3 amino acids: CASSPGGNSNQPQHF. In DNA, the CDR3 is TGTGCCAGCAGCCCGGGGGGTAATAGCAATCAGCCCCAGCATTTT.

The table lists this clone with a few counts. V usage is TRBV25-1 and J usage is TRBJ2-5; D might be TRBD2 (5 bases). The CDR3 extends over 15 amino acids. Germline-derived CDR1 and CDR2 are MGHDK and SYGVNS. Trimming pared 8 bases from V and 5 bases from J, leaving 21 bases between. The CDR3, as DNA: TGTGCCAGCGGAGGACCCGTGGGTTTATTTGAGACCCAGTACTTC. This gives the protein CASGGPVGLFETQYF.

V and J are TRBV27 and TRBJ1-5, with 9 bases lining up with TRBD1. Germline V lookup: CDR1 MNHEY, CDR2 SMNVEV (reference sequence). The CDR3 is 16 amino acids. Trimming cost V 5 bases and J 7 bases; bases outside gene matches: 12. This chain's CDR3 is CASSPSLDRGGQPQHF. The CDR3 nucleotides read TGTGCCAGCAGTCCCTCCCTGGACAGGGGAGGACAGCCCCAGCATTTT.

The J gene is TRBJ1-2, the V gene TRBV5-5, with 8 nucleotides matching TRBD1. This CDR3 region has 15 residues. Germline trimming cut 4 bases from V and 4 bases from J; bases unmatched to any gene: 9. Looked up from germline, CDR1 is SGHKS and CDR2 is YYEKEE (reference sequence). The CDR3 here is CASSTGQGLFYGYTF. CDR3 DNA: TGTGCCAGCAGCACCGGACAGGGTCTCTTCTATGGCTACACCTTC.

The rearrangement uses TRBV27 and TRBJ2-3; 12 bases agree with TRBD1. There are 16 residues in the CDR3. The germline V gene encodes CDR1 MNHEY and CDR2 SMNVEV (reference sequence). V lost 5 bases, J lost 5 bases, and 8 bases stayed unmatched. This CDR3 reads CASSDPGQGAQDTQYF. In nucleotides, the CDR3 is TGTGCCAGCAGTGACCCGGGACAGGGGGCCCAAGATACGCAGTATTTT.

This clone was observed once. The rearrangement uses TRBV11-1 and TRBJ1-1, with a possible D match to TRBD1 (5 bases). With 5 bases removed from V and 0 bases from J, the gap between germline ends came to 10 bases. The CDR3 is made up of 14 amino acids. Germline loops: CDR1 SGHAT, CDR2 FQDESV (reference sequence). CDR3 residues: CASSLTVVNTEAFF. Here the CDR3 DNA reads TGTGCCAGCAGCCTGACAGTGGTGAACACTGAAGCTTTCTTT. The full variable domain, its missing parts supplied by reference TRBV11-1 and TRBJ1-1, is EAEVAQSPRYKITEKSQAVAFWCDPISGHATLYWYRQILGQGPELLVQFQDESVVDDSQLPKDRFSAERLKGVDSTLKIQPAELGDSAMYLCASSLTVVNTEAFFGQGTRLTVV.

The chain recombines TRBV10-3 with TRBJ1-1, with TRBD1 matching over 9 bases. V lost 6 bases and J lost 4; bases outside the gene matches: 9. CDR1 and CDR2 (germline): ENHRY, SYGVKD. This CDR3 is built from 15 residues. The DNA of the CDR3 is TGTGCCATCAGACCACAGGGGGCCAGCGGCACTGAAGCTTTCTTT. Its protein product is CAIRPQGASGTEAFF.

The rearrangement links TRBV4-2 to TRBJ2-1; 8 bases are a match to TRBD2. The CDR3 spans 16 residues. V gave up 1 base and J gave up 8 bases; unmatched junction bases: 10. The V gene's germline CDR1 is LGHNA and CDR2 YNFKEQ. CDR3 in amino acids: CASSQAELAVGHEQFF. CDR3 DNA: TGTGCCAGCAGCCAAGCAGAACTAGCGGTAGGGCATGAGCAGTTCTTC.

The chain carries TRBV5-1 and TRBJ2-1; 10 bases align to TRBD2. The CDR3 is 17 residues long. V lost 4 bases and J lost 2; bases outside the gene matches: 9. Germline CDR1 is SGHRS and CDR2 is YFSETQ. CDR3 protein: CASSPQPSGSAYNEQFF. The CDR3 coding sequence is TGCGCCAGCAGCCCCCAACCTAGCGGGAGCGCCTACAATGAGCAGTTCTTC.

The chain joins TRBV5-1 to TRBJ1-5, with D possibly being TRBD1 (5 bases). CDR1 is SGHRS, CDR2 YFSETQ, per germline. Deletions cut 4 bases from V and 6 bases from J, with 14 bases between. The CDR3 is made up of 14 amino acids. CDR3 residues: CASSPQGFGQPQHF. DNA of the CDR3: TGCGCCAGCAGCCCCCAGGGCTTTGGTCAGCCCCAGCATTTT.

The rearrangement joins TRBV28 to TRBJ2-2; 12 bases align to TRBD2. With 6 bases clipped from V and 3 bases from J, the junction kept 2 bases outside the gene matches. There are 15 residues in the CDR3. Germline loops: CDR1 MDHEN, CDR2 SYDVKM. DNA of the CDR3: TGTGCCAGCAGAAGACTAGCGGGAGACACCGGGGAGCTGTTTTTT. Translating gives CASRRLAGDTGELFF.

The chain couples TRBV5-6 to TRBJ1-2, with D perhaps TRBD1 (6 bases). This CDR3 spans 14 amino acids. The V and J ends lost 2 bases and 3 bases respectively, with 11 bases between them. Germline CDR1 and CDR2: SGHDT and YYEEEE. The CDR3 DNA is TGTGCCAGCAGCTTCCGGGACATCTACTATGGCTACACCTTC. This translates into CASSFRDIYYGYTF.

This clone appeared a single time. The chain uses TRBV28 and TRBJ2-1; TRBD2 might be the D (5 bases). This CDR3 spans 15 amino acids. Between the trimmed V and J ends, which lost 5 bases and 6 bases, there was a span of 17 bases. Germline-derived CDR1 and CDR2 are MDHEN and SYDVKM. CDR3 nucleotides: TGTGCCAGCAGTCTCCCGGGCCAAAGCGGCAATGAGCAGTTCTTC. Translating gives CASSLPGQSGNEQFF.

This chain connects TRBV10-3 to TRBJ2-3; D might be TRBD1 (5 bases). The ends were cut back, 0 bases at V and 3 bases at J, with 10 bases in the middle. The CDR3 is 15 residues long. Germline CDR1 ENHRY, CDR2 SYGVKD. This CDR3 reads CAISESTAQTDTQYF. The CDR3 bases are TGTGCCATCAGTGAGTCGACAGCGCAAACAGATACGCAGTATTTT.

This clone was seen just once. This sequence joins TRBV9 and TRBJ2-1, with a tentative D call TRBD2 (6 bases). The germline CDR1 and CDR2 sequences are SGDLS and YYNGEE. CDR3 size: 16 residues. V lost 3 bases and J 3 bases, leaving 16 bases between the germline ends. In DNA form, the CDR3 reads TGTGCCAGCAGCGCACTCGGGCTAGCGCACTACAATGAGCAGTTCTTC. Translating it yields CASSALGLAHYNEQFF.

The chain employs TRBV4-2 and TRBJ2-7; D is unclear. Germline lookup yields CDR1 LGHNA and CDR2 YNFKEQ. V lost 2 bases and J 0 bases, leaving 2 bases between the germline ends. This CDR3 contains 12 residues. The CDR3 spells CASSQHSYEQYF. CDR3 DNA sequence: TGTGCCAGCAGCCAACACTCCTACGAGCAGTACTTC.

The chain employs TRBV4-2 and TRBJ2-1; D is possibly TRBD2 (5 bases). CDR3 length: 13 residues. V dropped 6 bases and J dropped 9 bases, with 15 bases sitting between them. Germline V gene data show CDR1 as LGHNA and CDR2 as YNFKEQ. The CDR3 DNA sequence: TGTGCCAGCAGTCATGAGGGTTTTTTTGAGCAGTTCTTC. Protein product: CASSHEGFFEQFF.

The chain links TRBV19 to TRBJ1-5; D call uncertain. Germline V gene sequence: CDR1 LNHDA, CDR2 SQIVND (reference sequence). V lost 4 bases to trimming and J lost 0 bases, with 4 bases between them. This CDR3 region has 13 residues. Written as DNA, the CDR3 is TGTGCCAGTAGTAGCGATAGCAATCAGCCCCAGCATTTT. This gives the protein CASSSDSNQPQHF.